This T cell receptor (beta chain) emerged from a study of T cell responses to AZD1222 COVID-19 vaccine. Findings and limits, study-wide: Repertoires were obtained solely post-peak T cell response. A reported finding is that nearly half of spike-specific TCRs target unmutated variant regions. Just 5 to 7 AZD1222 recipients were seropositive at baseline.

Turning to this clone: Its antigen is currently unknown.

Sequencing was performed with immunoSEQ multiplex PCR; in TCRdb, only in-frame clones are kept and a portion is missing. The table records about 200,000 clones, approximately 94% of them present only once. This CDR3 spans 15 amino acids. CDR1 MNHEY and CDR2 SVGAGI come from the germline V gene. The J segment lost 4 bases and the V segment lost 0 bases, leaving 4 bases of the junction unmatched. The sequenced sample was peripheral blood, obtained 28 days after the second dose of the MenACWY control vaccine. The origin of this receptor is an adult who received the MenACWY meningococcal vaccine as a control. This chain uses TRBV6-5 with TRBJ2-7; 9 nucleotides align to TRBD1. Here the CDR3 reads CASSYSRDRVYEQYF. In DNA, the CDR3 is TGTGCCAGCAGTTACTCCCGGGACAGGGTATACGAGCAGTACTTC.